The rows below give T cell receptor beta chains drawn from one sample of a study of graft-versus-host responses after intestinal transplantation. Some clones are missing from TCRdb's copy, which holds only in-frame ones; the method was immunoSEQ multiplex PCR. Of 35,000 to 45,000 clones listed, 90% to 95% are singletons. The specimen comprised PBMCs, sampled approximately 700 days after intestinal transplantation. Receptors originate from a human patient who received an intestinal transplant, so some T cells may come from the graft donor. CDR3s include the opening cysteine and the closing phenylalanine or tryptophan. The D gene is left open where the match is weak. Size tells how often a clone was seen (once, few, many) or the class of an expanded clone, and some rows leave it out.

J gene	V gene	D gene	clone size	CDR3 length	CDR3 protein	CDR3 DNA
TRBJ1-1	TRBV29-1	-	-	14	CSVEDRSGYTEAFF	TGCAGCGTTGAAGATCGGTCCGGGTACACTGAAGCTTTCTTT
TRBJ1-2	TRBV10-1	-	-	15	CASSYFVRKTYGYTF	TGCGCCAGCAGTTACTTCGTACGAAAGACCTATGGCTACACCTTC
TRBJ2-1	TRBV6-5	TRBD2	once	15	CASSVSGGMYNEQFF	TGTGCCAGCAGCGTTAGCGGGGGAATGTACAATGAGCAGTTCTTC
TRBJ2-1	TRBV5-5	TRBD2	-	17	CASSFGTGGPGHNEQFF	TGTGCCAGCAGCTTTGGTACGGGAGGGCCGGGCCACAATGAGCAGTTCTTC
TRBJ2-1	TRBV28	TRBD1	-	16	CASSSHRGWSYNEQFF	TGTGCCAGCAGTTCACACAGGGGTTGGTCCTACAATGAGCAGTTCTTC
TRBJ1-5	TRBV2	-	-	16	CASSEDAEIGNQPQHF	TGTGCCAGCAGTGAAGACGCGGAAATAGGCAATCAGCCCCAGCATTTT
TRBJ2-7	TRBV10-3	TRBD2	once	20	CAISEPRGGPREGATYEQYF	TGTGCCATCAGTGAGCCGAGGGGCGGTCCGCGGGAGGGCGCGACCTACGAGCAGTACTTC
TRBJ2-2	TRBV7-9	TRBD1	-	16	CASSSRTGRIAGELFF	TGTGCCAGCAGCTCCCGGACAGGGAGGATTGCGGGGGAGCTGTTTTTT
TRBJ2-3	TRBV2	TRBD2	-	18	CASSEGPVAGFVTDTQYF	TGTGCCAGCAGTGAGGGGCCCGTAGCGGGATTTGTCACAGATACGCAGTATTTT
TRBJ2-5	TRBV9	-	once	15	CASSLTVKPQETQYF	TGTGCCAGCAGCCTGACAGTAAAGCCCCAAGAGACCCAGTACTTC
TRBJ2-1	TRBV9	-	-	13	CASSPSAVDEQFF	TGTGCCAGCAGCCCCTCCGCCGTAGATGAGCAGTTCTTC
TRBJ1-2	TRBV4-2	-	-	15	CASAQGLGGNYGYTF	TGTGCCAGCGCCCAGGGCCTGGGAGGGAACTATGGCTACACCTTC
TRBJ1-5	TRBV19	TRBD1	-	15	CASSSSTGGNQPQHF	TGTGCCAGTAGTAGCTCGACAGGGGGCAATCAGCCCCAGCATTTT
TRBJ1-2	TRBV6-5	-	-	14	CASSGGGGIDGYTF	TGTGCCAGCAGTGGAGGGGGGGGAATCGATGGCTACACCTTC
TRBJ2-3	TRBV13	-	once	14	CASTSQGPTDTQYF	TGTGCCAGCACCTCACAGGGTCCCACAGATACGCAGTATTTT
TRBJ1-3	TRBV19	TRBD1	-	15	CASSVQGFTGNTIYF	TGTGCCAGTAGTGTACAGGGGTTTACTGGAAACACCATATATTTT
TRBJ2-4	TRBV15	-	-	16	CATSNRQALAKNIQYF	TGTGCCACCAGCAACAGACAGGCATTAGCCAAAAACATTCAGTACTTC
TRBJ2-7	TRBV5-6	-	-	16	CASSLAPGRITYEQYF	TGTGCCAGTAGCCTTGCCCCGGGACGGATAACCTACGAGCAGTACTTC
TRBJ2-3	TRBV5-1	-	-	14	CATKIDLRTDTQYF	TGCGCCACCAAGATTGATCTTCGCACAGATACGCAGTATTTT
TRBJ2-7	TRBV27	TRBD1	-	14	CASSRQGANYEQYF	TGTGCCAGCAGTAGACAGGGGGCGAACTACGAGCAGTACTTC
TRBJ1-6	TRBV27	-	-	14	CASSFEGHNSPLHF	TGTGCCAGCAGTTTCGAGGGCCATAATTCACCCCTCCACTTT
TRBJ2-2	TRBV7-9	-	-	15	CASRQSRLNTGELFF	TGTGCCAGCAGACAGAGCAGACTAAACACCGGGGAGCTGTTTTTT
TRBJ1-2	TRBV5-4	-	-	12	CASSPDGYGYTF	TGTGCCAGCAGCCCCGACGGCTATGGCTACACCTTC
TRBJ1-1	TRBV25-1	-	-	14	CASSRPGHTTEAFF	TGTGCCAGCAGTAGACCGGGACATACCACTGAAGCTTTCTTT
TRBJ2-7	TRBV12-1	-	-	15	CASSFERGGYYEQYF	TGTGCCAGCAGCTTCGAGCGGGGTGGGTACTACGAGCAGTACTTC
TRBJ2-3	TRBV4-1	-	once	16	CASSQVGGVSTDTQYF	TGCGCCAGCAGCCAAGTCGGGGGTGTCAGCACAGATACGCAGTATTTT
TRBJ2-7	TRBV11-2	-	-	12	CASSSTLDEQYF	TGTGCCAGCAGCTCGACTTTGGACGAGCAGTACTTC
TRBJ1-4	TRBV20-1	-	-	11	CSASIGEKLFF	TGCAGTGCTAGTATCGGGGAAAAACTGTTTTTT
TRBJ2-3	TRBV30	-	-	11	CAWSSTDTQYF	TGTGCCTGGAGTTCCACAGATACGCAGTATTTT
TRBJ2-1	TRBV28	TRBD2	-	16	CASSLRLAGGYNEQFF	TGTGCCAGCAGTCTGCGACTAGCGGGAGGGTACAATGAGCAGTTCTTC
TRBJ2-3	TRBV5-1	-	-	14	CASSLSGGADTQYF	TGCGCCAGCAGTTTATCTGGAGGGGCAGATACGCAGTATTTT
TRBJ1-6	TRBV21-1	-	-	15	CASSKDEILNSPLHF	TGTGCCAGCAGCAAAGATGAGATACTTAATTCACCCCTCCACTTT
TRBJ2-7	TRBV7-2	-	-	15	CASSLWEAIPYEQYF	TGTGCCAGCAGCTTATGGGAGGCTATCCCCTACGAGCAGTACTTC